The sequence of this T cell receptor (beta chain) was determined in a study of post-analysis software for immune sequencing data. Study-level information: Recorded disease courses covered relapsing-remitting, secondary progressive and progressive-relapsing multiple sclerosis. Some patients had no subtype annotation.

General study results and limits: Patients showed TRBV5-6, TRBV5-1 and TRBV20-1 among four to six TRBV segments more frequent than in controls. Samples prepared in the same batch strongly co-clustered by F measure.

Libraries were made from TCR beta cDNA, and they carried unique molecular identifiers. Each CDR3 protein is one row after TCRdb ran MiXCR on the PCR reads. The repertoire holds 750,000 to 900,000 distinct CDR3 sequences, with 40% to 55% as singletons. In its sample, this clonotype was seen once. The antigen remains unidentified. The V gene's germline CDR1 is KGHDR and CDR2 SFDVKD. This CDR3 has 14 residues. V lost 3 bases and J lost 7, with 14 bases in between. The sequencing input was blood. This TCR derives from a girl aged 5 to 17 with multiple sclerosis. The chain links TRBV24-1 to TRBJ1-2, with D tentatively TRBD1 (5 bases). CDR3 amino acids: CATSDIDSNGGYTF. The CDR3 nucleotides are TGTGCCACCAGTGATATAGACAGCAATGGTGGCTACACCTTC.